This TCR beta chain comes out of a study of T-cell memory formation after mild COVID-19. Study information: Largely donor-specific sequence clusters came from a couple of donors.

This clonotype was picked up many times. The antigen is undetermined. MiXCR, applied by TCRdb to the 5' RACE reads, yields one record per CDR3 protein. This sample has hundreds of thousands of distinct CDR3 sequences, with approximately 8.4% found just once. Study-wide results and caveats: Pre-infection memory contained some responding clones, which suggested that cross-reactive memory had joined. Whereas later expanders leaned CD4+, clones contracting day 15 to 85 showed a balanced CD4/CD8 makeup. Researchers report contracting CD4+ clones mostly in CM and EM, with CD8+ clones in EMRA.

V was pared by 4 bases and J by 7 bases, with 4 bases of the junction left unmatched. Germline assignment: CDR1 SGHDT and CDR2 YYEEEE. This CDR3 spans 12 amino acids. The material sequenced was PBMCs or a T cell subset sorted from them (not recorded which). This clonotype was obtained from a man aged 18 to 35 who had mild COVID-19 (a few samples of this study predate the infection). Cell type and time point are not known. The chain recombines TRBV5-6 with TRBJ1-1, with 7 bases that match TRBD1. The CDR3: CASSLGGFEAFF. The DNA of the CDR3 is TGTGCCAGCAGCCTAGGGGGCTTTGAAGCTTTCTTT.